The next 18 T cell receptor beta chains were all read from a single sample in a study of OX40 agonist ivuxolimab in advanced cancers. Here immunoSEQ multiplex PCR was the method, and the copy in TCRdb shows in-frame clones only, minus some. The data contain roughly 60,000 clones, approximately 85% of them singletons. The sequenced sample was CD4+ or CD8+ T cells sorted from blood, obtained in a trial of the OX40 agonist ivuxolimab. The origin of the receptors is an adult with an advanced solid tumor such as melanoma, head and neck, liver or kidney cancer.

In this sample, this clone turned up a few times. This sequence joins TRBV19 and TRBJ2-3, with 7 nucleotides matching TRBD2. Trimming took 4 bases from V and 1 from J; bases not matched to a gene: 8. This CDR3 region has 16 residues. The germline gives CDR1 LNHDA, CDR2 SQIVND (reference sequence). The DNA for the CDR3 is TGTGCCAGTAGTACCTTGTGGGGGGGTGGCACAGATACGCAGTATTTT. It translates to CASSTLWGGGTDTQYF.

The chain has TRBV7-3 and TRBJ2-1; weak D call: TRBD1 (7 bases). CDR3 length: 16 amino acids. Germline-derived CDR1 and CDR2 are SGHTA and FQGTGA. Trimming removed 1 base from V and 1 base from J, with 11 bases in between. The CDR3 region has the DNA TGTGCCAGCAGCTTAATTCCAGGGGGGTCCTACAATGAGCAGTTCTTC. Translated: CASSLIPGGSYNEQFF.

The rearrangement joins TRBV5-6 to TRBJ1-4, with D possibly matching TRBD1 (6 bases). Germline V gives CDR1 SGHDT, CDR2 YYEEEE. The CDR3 extends over 14 amino acids. Trimming stripped 3 bases from V and 1 base from J, with 7 bases between. The CDR3 coding sequence is TGTGCCAGCAGCTGGGGACAAACTAATGAAAAACTGTTTTTT. Its translation is CASSWGQTNEKLFF.

The J gene is TRBJ1-5, the V gene TRBV14; D perhaps matches TRBD1 (5 bases). V lost 4 bases, J lost 9 bases, and 13 bases lay in between. Germline V gene lookup returns CDR1 SGHDN and CDR2 FVKESK. This CDR3 has 13 residues. The CDR3 loop reads CASSPASGGPQHF. The CDR3 nucleotides are TGTGCCAGCAGCCCAGCCAGCGGGGGGCCCCAGCATTTT.

The rearrangement joins TRBV7-2 to TRBJ2-1, with 7 bases matching TRBD2. Germline V gives CDR1 SGHTA, CDR2 FQGNSA. With 1 base clipped from V and 5 bases from J, the junction kept 8 bases outside the gene matches. The CDR3 consists of 16 residues. DNA for the CDR3: TGTGCCAGCAGCTTAGTTCCGGGGAGGGTAGACAATGAGCAGTTCTTC. Amino acid sequence: CASSLVPGRVDNEQFF.

The chain employs TRBV28 and TRBJ2-5; possible D gene TRBD2, 6 bases. V shed 3 bases and J shed 5 bases, with 7 bases lying between them. The CDR3 has 12 amino acids. Germline assignment: CDR1 MDHEN and CDR2 SYDVKM. Here the CDR3 reads CASSLRGETQYF. The DNA for the CDR3 is TGTGCCAGCAGTTTGCGGGGCGAGACCCAGTACTTC.

This clone was found a few times. This chain links TRBV6-5 with TRBJ2-3; the D is unclear. This CDR3 region has 13 residues. V dropped 2 bases and J dropped 3 bases, with 6 bases sitting between them. CDR1 and CDR2 from the germline V gene are MNHEY and SVGAGI. CDR3 DNA sequence: TGTGCCAGCAGTTACCCTACAACAGATACGCAGTATTTT. This codes for CASSYPTTDTQYF.

The gene calls are TRBV18 and TRBJ1-5, with TRBD1 matching over 7 bases. This CDR3 has 15 amino acids. CDR1 and CDR2 from the germline V gene are KGHSH and LQKENI. The V segment lost 1 base and the J segment 2 bases; nucleotides outside the gene matches: 2. The CDR3 sequence is CASSPQGAGNQPQHF. DNA of the CDR3: TGTGCCAGCTCACCACAGGGGGCCGGCAATCAGCCCCAGCATTTT.

The rearrangement links TRBV13 to TRBJ1-3; a weak D match, TRBD1 (5 bases). The V end was cut by 5 bases, the J end by 2 bases, with 19 bases between. The CDR3 length is 17 residues. Germline CDR1 is PRHDT and CDR2 is FYEKMQ (reference sequence). In DNA, the CDR3 is TGTGCCAGCAGCCACAGCAGGGAGGTTGAAACTGGAAACACCATATATTTT. It is translated as CASSHSREVETGNTIYF.

The chain links TRBV11-3 to TRBJ2-1, with 12 bases that match TRBD2. Germline V CDR1 and CDR2: SGHNT, YENEEA. This CDR3 spans 13 amino acids. The junction had 1 base not matched to a gene; V was cut back by 5 bases and J by 8 bases. The CDR3 region has the DNA TGTGCCAGCAGCCCTAGCGGGGGGGATGAGCAGTTCTTC. This encodes CASSPSGGDEQFF.

V usage is TRBV9 and J usage is TRBJ1-4; TRBD1 matches 7 bases. Germline assignment: CDR1 SGDLS and CDR2 YYNGEE. The V and J ends lost 6 bases and 6 bases, in that order; junction bases with no gene match: 5. This CDR3 region has 13 residues. In nucleotides, the CDR3 is TGTGCCAGCAACAGGGGAGGAGATGAAAAACTGTTTTTT. Translating it yields CASNRGGDEKLFF.

This clone was found once. V gene TRBV7-2 combines with J gene TRBJ1-5; 7 bases map to TRBD1. V trimming: 5 bases; J trimming: 5 bases; junction bases outside the gene matches: 9. The germline CDR1 and CDR2 sequences are SGHTA and FQGNSA. The CDR3 covers 15 residues. CDR3 residues: CASSIQGDQDQPQHF. The CDR3 DNA sequence: TGTGCCAGCAGCATTCAGGGGGATCAGGATCAGCCCCAGCATTTT.

The genes are TRBV28 and TRBJ2-7; D possibly corresponds to TRBD1 (5 bases). Trimming took 3 bases from V and 5 from J, leaving 8 bases between them. This CDR3 comprises 12 residues. Germline V gene sequence: CDR1 MDHEN, CDR2 SYDVKM. CDR3 protein: CASSFQGDEQYF. CDR3 nucleotides: TGTGCCAGCAGTTTTCAAGGGGACGAGCAGTACTTC. The full variable domain, completed using reference TRBV28 and TRBJ2-7, is DVKVTQSSRYLVKRTGEKVFLECVQDMDHENMFWYRQDPGLGLRLIYFSYDVKMKEKGDIPEGYSVSREKKERFSLILESASTNQTSMYLCASSFQGDEQYFGPGTRLTVT.

The rearrangement uses TRBV5-1 and TRBJ2-4, with 9 bases that match TRBD1. Germline values: CDR1 SGHRS, CDR2 YFSETQ. There are 18 residues in the CDR3. V was pared by 2 bases and J by 0 bases, with 9 bases of the junction left unmatched. CDR3 in amino acids: CASSFLGQGSLAKNIQYF. CDR3 nucleotide sequence: TGCGCCAGCAGCTTTCTGGGACAGGGATCTTTAGCCAAAAACATTCAGTACTTC.

The J gene is TRBJ2-1, the V gene TRBV5-6, with D unclear. Trimming took 0 bases from V and 5 from J, leaving 6 bases between them. There are 13 residues in the CDR3. Germline CDR1 SGHDT, CDR2 YYEEEE. The CDR3 protein is CASSLGENNEQFF. For the CDR3, the DNA is TGTGCCAGCAGCTTGGGAGAGAACAATGAGCAGTTCTTC.

The genes are TRBV5-4 and TRBJ2-3; D possibly corresponds to TRBD2 (6 bases). This CDR3 has 15 residues. The V gene lost 6 bases and the J gene lost 4 bases, with 18 bases spanning the gap. Per the germline V gene, CDR1 is SGHNT and CDR2 is YYREEE (reference sequence). The CDR3 loop reads CASNTGTLRSDTQYF. CDR3 nucleotides: TGTGCCAGCAACACCGGGACTCTCAGGTCAGATACGCAGTATTTT.

The rearrangement links TRBV15 to TRBJ1-4; D is undetermined. The CDR3 runs to 15 residues. Germline assignment: CDR1 LNHNV and CDR2 YYDKDF (reference sequence). V was clipped by 3 bases and J by 0 bases, with 8 bases between them. The chain's CDR3 is CATSRLGATNEKLFF. Written as DNA, the CDR3 is TGTGCCACCAGCAGGTTAGGCGCAACTAATGAAAAACTGTTTTTT.

This clone was picked up a small number of times. The V call is TRBV12-5, the J call TRBJ2-1, with 7 bases that match TRBD1. This CDR3 contains 13 residues. J was trimmed by 10 bases and V by 5 bases; bases with no gene match: 8. The germline V gene has CDR1 LGHNT and CDR2 FRNRAP. CDR3 DNA: TGTGCTAGTGGTCAGATCCGGGACAGCGAGCAGTTCTTC. Translated, it gives CASGQIRDSEQFF.